The 29 T cell receptor beta chains listed next were all sequenced from one sample in a study of OX40 agonist ivuxolimab in advanced cancers. Sequencing used immunoSEQ multiplex PCR; TCRdb keeps in-frame clones, though not all of them. Here the sample spans more than 80,000 clones, about 88% being singletons. The source was CD4+ or CD8+ T cells sorted from blood, collected in a trial of the OX40 agonist ivuxolimab. The source of these receptors is an adult with an advanced solid tumor such as melanoma, head and neck, liver or kidney cancer.

The J gene is TRBJ1-6, the V gene TRBV30, with D hard to call. Trimming removed 7 bases from V and 0 bases from J, with 10 bases in between. CDR1 GTSNPN and CDR2 SVGIG come from the germline V gene (reference sequence). This CDR3 is built from 14 residues. CDR3 DNA sequence: TGTGCCTCCAAGACTAGCTCCTATAATTCACCCCTCCACTTT. As protein: CASKTSSYNSPLHF.

The V call is TRBV11-2, the J call TRBJ2-2, with 10 positions matching TRBD1. There are 17 residues in the CDR3. Looked up from germline, CDR1 is SGHAT and CDR2 is FQNNGV. Losses at the gene ends were 5 bases for V and 7 bases for J; bases not matched to a gene: 13. DNA for the CDR3: TGTGCCAGCAGCCTCAGACCGGGACAGGGGATTCACGGGGAGCTGTTTTTT. Translating it yields CASSLRPGQGIHGELFF.

The V and J genes are TRBV7-2 and TRBJ1-5; D ambiguous. The length of the CDR3 is 13 residues. Per the germline V gene, CDR1 is SGHTA and CDR2 is FQGNSA. Deletions cut 6 bases from V and 0 bases from J, with 6 bases between. CDR3 nucleotide sequence: TGTGCCAGCAGTACGTCTAGCAATCAGCCCCAGCATTTT. Amino acid sequence: CASSTSSNQPQHF.

This clone has only one observation. The V gene is TRBV7-8, the J gene TRBJ2-5; no firm D call. CDR3 length: 11 residues. Trimming took off 1 base at V and 4 bases at J, with 1 base between the two ends. CDR1 SGHVS and CDR2 FQNEAQ come from the germline V gene. CDR3 region: CASSLVETQYF. CDR3 nucleotide sequence: TGTGCCAGCAGCTTAGTAGAGACCCAGTACTTC. Complete variable domain (other parts from reference TRBV7-8 and TRBJ2-5): GAGVSQSPRYKVAKRGQDVALRCDPISGHVSLFWYQQALGQGPEFLTYFQNEAQLDKSGLPSDRFFAERPEGSVSTLKIQRTQQEDSAVYLCASSLVETQYFGPGTRLLVL.

This clone has just one count. The chain carries TRBV7-9 and TRBJ2-2, with D possibly matching TRBD1 (6 bases). V was trimmed by 5 bases and J by 6 bases, leaving 16 bases between them. The germline gives CDR1 SEHNR, CDR2 FQNEAQ (reference sequence). The CDR3 loop spans 15 amino acids. The CDR3 spells CASSTRGQYAGELFF. The CDR3 DNA is TGTGCCAGCAGCACCAGGGGCCAGTACGCCGGGGAGCTGTTTTTT.

The chain employs TRBV5-1 and TRBJ2-3; tentative D call: TRBD1 (5 bases). The CDR3 contains 16 residues. The ends were cut back, 0 bases at V and 0 bases at J, with 11 bases in the middle. Germline CDR1 reads SGHRS; CDR2 reads YFSETQ. CDR3 protein: CASSLGGRSSTDTQYF. CDR3 DNA sequence: TGCGCCAGCAGCTTGGGGGGCCGTTCGAGCACAGATACGCAGTATTTT.

This clone showed up just once. This rearrangement joins TRBV30 to TRBJ1-4, with 7 bases aligning to TRBD1. The germline CDR1 and CDR2 sequences are GTSNPN and SVGIG (reference sequence). The CDR3 runs to 13 residues. The V gene end was trimmed by 5 bases and the J gene end by 8 bases; junction bases not matched to a gene: 8. Here the CDR3 reads CAWAFRGQEKLFF. For the CDR3, the DNA is TGTGCCTGGGCTTTTAGGGGACAGGAAAAACTGTTTTTT.

The chain employs TRBV9 and TRBJ1-1; D remains ambiguous. Trimming left V 0 bases short and J 1 base short, with 7 bases between. The CDR3 runs to 14 residues. Germline V lookup: CDR1 SGDLS, CDR2 YYNGEE. CDR3: CASSVVAGNTEAFF. The CDR3 nucleotides are TGTGCCAGCAGCGTAGTAGCAGGGAACACTGAAGCTTTCTTT.

Notes on this clone: The same CDR3 arises from other DNA sequences in this sample as well. The chain has TRBV7-2 and TRBJ1-5; D is ambiguous. V was clipped by 4 bases and J by 2 bases, with 6 bases between them. Germline V gene sequence: CDR1 SGHTA, CDR2 FQGNSA. This CDR3 spans 13 amino acids. The CDR3 is CASSSTGNQPQHF. The CDR3 nucleotides read TGTGCCAGCAGCTCCACGGGCAATCAGCCCCAGCATTTT.

The rearrangement links TRBV10-3 to TRBJ2-7; D call uncertain. V was pared by 4 bases and J by 2 bases, with 9 bases between. Germline CDR1 reads ENHRY; CDR2 reads SYGVKD. This CDR3 is 13 amino acids long. The CDR3 DNA reads TGTGCCATCAGTGGTGGGGATACCTACGAGCAGTACTTC. Protein sequence: CAISGGDTYEQYF.

The chain joins TRBV6-5 to TRBJ1-1, with D possibly being TRBD1 (6 bases). The germline V gene has CDR1 MNHEY and CDR2 SVGAGI. This CDR3 contains 15 residues. V dropped 1 base and J dropped 11 bases, with 20 bases sitting between them. In DNA form, the CDR3 reads TGTGCCAGCAGTTACTGGGCTACCGGAGGGGGGAAGGCTTTCTTT. It codes for CASSYWATGGGKAFF.

V usage is TRBV9 and J usage is TRBJ1-1; no firm D call. Germline V CDR1 and CDR2: SGDLS, YYNGEE. CDR3 length: 13 amino acids. V lost 0 bases and J 1 base, leaving 4 bases between the germline ends. The CDR3: CASSVEGNTEAFF. The CDR3, as DNA: TGTGCCAGCAGCGTAGAAGGGAACACTGAAGCTTTCTTT. Combining the CDR3 with reference TRBV9 and TRBJ1-1 gives the whole variable domain DSGVTQTPKHLITATGQRVTLRCSPRSGDLSVYWYQQSLDQGLQFLIQYYNGEERAKGNILERFSAQQFPDLHSELNLSSLELGDSALYFCASSVEGNTEAFFGQGTRLTVV.

This clone was seen a handful of times. CDR3 bases: TGTGCCAGCAGTCGGGCCCCGTTGTCCTACGAGCAGTACTTC. Amino acids: CASSRAPLSYEQYF. The V gene is TRBV6-5, the J gene TRBJ2-7; no definite D call. Germline lookup yields CDR1 MNHEY and CDR2 SVGAGI. The CDR3 sequence is 14 residues long. V was clipped by 5 bases and J by 1 base, with 12 bases between them.

This clone appeared a few times. The chain joins TRBV29-1 to TRBJ2-2, with 9 positions matching TRBD1. CDR3 length: 14 amino acids. V lost 5 bases to trimming and J lost 0 bases; unmatched junction nucleotides: 1. Germline V gene data show CDR1 as SQVTM and CDR2 as ANQGSEA. The CDR3 DNA reads TGCAGCGTTCGGGACAGGGCGAACACCGGGGAGCTGTTTTTT. It encodes CSVRDRANTGELFF.

About this clone itself: The identical CDR3 is also encoded by other nucleotide sequences in the sample. The rearrangement links TRBV30 to TRBJ1-2, with D perhaps TRBD1 (5 bases). Germline CDR1 and CDR2: GTSNPN and SVGIG (reference sequence). Trimming pared 3 bases from V and 2 bases from J, leaving 10 bases between. CDR3 length: 13 amino acids. CDR3 sequence reads: CAWRAWGNYGYTF. CDR3 nucleotide sequence: TGTGCCTGGAGAGCTTGGGGCAACTATGGCTACACCTTC.

The chain carries TRBV20-1 and TRBJ1-5, with no clear D. Trimming stripped 3 bases from V and 14 bases from J, with 14 bases between. Germline loops: CDR1 DFQATT, CDR2 SNEGSKA (reference sequence). This CDR3 is 11 amino acids long. CDR3 residues: CSARSRLKEHF. The DNA for the CDR3 is TGCAGTGCTAGGAGTAGGCTGAAGGAGCATTTT.

J is TRBJ1-1 and V is TRBV29-1; a possible D gene is TRBD1 (5 bases). The germline V and J ends were trimmed by 6 bases and 4 bases, with 9 bases remaining between them. Per the germline V gene, CDR1 is SQVTM and CDR2 is ANQGSEA. The CDR3 extends over 11 amino acids. CDR3 residues: CSVQDTTEAFF. Written as DNA, the CDR3 is TGCAGCGTCCAGGACACCACTGAAGCTTTCTTT.

The sample holds one count of this clone. The rearrangement uses TRBV11-2 and TRBJ2-4, with 8 bases identical to TRBD2. The V gene end was trimmed by 5 bases and the J gene end by 15 bases; junction bases not matched to a gene: 9. This CDR3 spans 12 amino acids. Germline V gene data show CDR1 as SGHAT and CDR2 as FQNNGV. CDR3 in DNA: TGTGCCAGCAGCCCTACTAGCGGCGGCCGGTACTTC. It specifies CASSPTSGGRYF.

This rearrangement joins TRBV23-1 to TRBJ2-3; 7 bases fit TRBD1. TRBV23-1 is identified as an open reading frame with a role that is uncertain. This CDR3 has 14 amino acids. V dropped 2 bases and J dropped 5; count of bases not matched to a gene: 4. The CDR3 reads CASSQGTVLDTQYF. The CDR3 DNA reads TGCGCCAGCAGTCAAGGGACAGTGTTAGATACGCAGTATTTT.

In this sample, this clone turned up a few times. The sample has other DNA sequences that encode this CDR3 too. The chain has TRBV4-3 and TRBJ1-4, with D maybe TRBD1 (5 bases). This CDR3 contains 13 residues. V was cut by 1 base and J by 7 bases, with 7 bases left in between. The germline V gene encodes CDR1 LGHNA and CDR2 YSLEER. The CDR3 loop is CASSQVQGEKLFF. DNA for the CDR3: TGCGCCAGCAGCCAAGTGCAGGGTGAAAAACTGTTTTTT.

This chain joins TRBV27 and TRBJ1-1; weak D call: TRBD1 (6 bases). This CDR3 has 16 residues. Trimming shortened V by 2 bases and J by 3 bases, and 16 bases separated the two germline ends. Per the germline V gene, CDR1 is MNHEY and CDR2 is SMNVEV (reference sequence). Here the CDR3 DNA reads TGTGCCAGCAGTTTACTGTCAGGGGCGGGAGACACTGAAGCTTTCTTT. The encoded protein is CASSLLSGAGDTEAFF.

The chain uses TRBV4-1 and TRBJ1-1; perhaps TRBD1 as D (6 bases). From germline, CDR1 is MGHRA and CDR2 YSYEKL. V lost 1 base and J lost 2, with 20 bases in between. The CDR3 is made up of 18 amino acids. The CDR3 region has the DNA TGCGCCAGCAGCCAAGTGATGGGGACATCACGAAAAAACACTGAAGCTTTCTTT. It yields the protein CASSQVMGTSRKNTEAFF.

V gene TRBV11-3 combines with J gene TRBJ2-3, with a possible D match to TRBD2 (5 bases). Germline V gives CDR1 SGHNT, CDR2 YENEEA. The CDR3 consists of 14 residues. Trimming removed 4 bases at V and 2 bases at J, with 10 bases between. The CDR3 nucleotides read TGTGCCAGCAGCTCCGAAGCGGACACAGATACGCAGTATTTT. It codes for CASSSEADTDTQYF.

This clone was detected only a few times. The gene calls are TRBV2 and TRBJ1-1; tentatively, D is TRBD1 (5 bases). The CDR3 has 13 residues. Trimming took 2 bases from V and 3 from J, leaving 7 bases between them. Germline V gene lookup returns CDR1 SNHLY and CDR2 FYNNEI. The CDR3 region is CASSEQGYTEAFF. The CDR3 region has the DNA TGTGCCAGCAGTGAACAGGGATACACTGAAGCTTTCTTT.

This clone showed up just a few times. The chain combines TRBV7-2 with TRBJ2-7; no clear D gene. CDR1 SGHTA and CDR2 FQGNSA come from the germline V gene. V lost 0 bases and J lost 1, with 13 bases in between. There are 16 residues in the CDR3. The CDR3 coding sequence is TGTGCCAGCAGCTTAGCGGTGCGGAAAGGATCCTACGAGCAGTACTTC. Its translation: CASSLAVRKGSYEQYF.

CDR3: CASSLMGGPSTDTQYF. In DNA form, the CDR3 reads TGTGCCAGCAGTTTGATGGGGGGGCCATCAACAGATACGCAGTATTTT. The rearrangement links TRBV28 to TRBJ2-3; TRBD2 might be the D (7 bases). V was clipped by 3 bases and J by 3 bases, with 16 bases between them. Germline lookup yields CDR1 MDHEN and CDR2 SYDVKM. The CDR3 has 16 residues.

The chain joins TRBV27 to TRBJ1-2; D gene unclear. The CDR3 extends over 16 amino acids. V was pared by 2 bases and J by 2 bases, with 15 bases between. The germline CDR1 and CDR2 sequences are MNHEY and SMNVEV (reference sequence). CDR3 protein: CASSLVVGGQNYGYTF. CDR3 bases: TGTGCCAGCAGTTTAGTAGTTGGAGGGCAGAACTATGGCTACACCTTC.

The J gene is TRBJ2-1, the V gene TRBV27; 14 positions match TRBD2. J gave up 8 bases and V 0 bases, and 3 bases lay outside the gene matches. This CDR3 region has 16 residues. CDR1 MNHEY and CDR2 SMNVEV come from the germline V gene (reference sequence). The CDR3 DNA sequence: TGTGCCAGCAGTTTATCGAGACTAGCGGGAGGGGATGAGCAGTTCTTC. It translates to CASSLSRLAGGDEQFF.

The gene calls are TRBV30 and TRBJ1-6; D unclear. V was clipped by 2 bases and J by 8 bases, with 16 bases between them. In germline, CDR1 is GTSNPN, CDR2 SVGIG (reference sequence). The CDR3 is 15 amino acids. The CDR3, as DNA: TGTGCCTGGAGTCCACCGACATGGTTGCATTCACCCCTCCACTTT. Amino acid sequence: CAWSPPTWLHSPLHF.